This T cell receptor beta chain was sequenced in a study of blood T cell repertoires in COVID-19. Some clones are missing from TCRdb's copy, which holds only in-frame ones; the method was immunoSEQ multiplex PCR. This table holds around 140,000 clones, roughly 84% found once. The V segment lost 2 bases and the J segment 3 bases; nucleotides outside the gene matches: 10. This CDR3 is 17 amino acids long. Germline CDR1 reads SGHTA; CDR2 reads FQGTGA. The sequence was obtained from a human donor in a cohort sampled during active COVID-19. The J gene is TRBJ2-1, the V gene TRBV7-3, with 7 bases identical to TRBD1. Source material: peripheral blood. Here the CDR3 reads CASSLGVGPGGYNEQFF. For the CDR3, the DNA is TGTGCCAGCAGCTTAGGGGTTGGGCCAGGGGGCTACAATGAGCAGTTCTTC.